This T cell receptor beta chain was recorded in a study of early stage breast cancer tumors. Across the study: Seven or eight ER+/PR+/HER2- tumors were invasive ductal; four were invasive lobular. Study conclusions and caveats: Tumor and normal breast were distinguished via blood comparison in about 90% of the 16 patients.

The ends lost 7 bases at V and 2 bases at J; junction bases unmatched: 5. The CDR3 covers 12 residues. Germline V gives CDR1 SQVTM, CDR2 ANQGSEA. The table lists this clone with a count of one. As yet, its antigen is unknown. TCRdb's table, derived via immunoSEQ multiplex PCR, lists solely in-frame clones and lacks some. There are around 25,000 clones in the sample; about 70% occur only once, and around 9.5% lies in the top ten. The specimen sequenced was breast tumor tissue. This clonotype was obtained from a person aged 55 to 75 with breast cancer. The rearrangement joins TRBV29-1 to TRBJ2-7; 7 bases are a match to TRBD1. The CDR3 nucleotides are TGCAGCGCTGGACAGGCGGCCTACGAGCAGTACTTC. Protein product: CSAGQAAYEQYF.